Below are 11 T cell receptor beta chains sequenced from a single sample in a study of response to subunit inactivated influenza vaccine. TCRdb processed the RT-PCR reads anew with MiXCR; each CDR3 protein has one entry. Of under 500,000 distinct CDR3 sequences in the sample, 9.5% to 13% are singletons; the top ten hold around 12%. The sample was PBMCs from blood, taken 35 to 45 days after vaccination. These receptors originate from a man aged 45 to 65 who received an inactivated influenza vaccine.

This clonotype was detected ten times or more. In this CDR3 the conserved last residue, phenylalanine or tryptophan, is missing, so a read error is likely. It is unclear where the CDR3 begins or ends on the DNA, so no DNA is shown, and the CDR3 is as TCRdb lists it. The CDR3 is CATRGEPGYGSS. The V gene is TRBV24-1, the J gene TRBJ2-7; the table's D call TRBD1 went unverified against the DNA. The CDR3 region is 12 residues in length, termini included. CDR1 and CDR2 (germline): KGHDR, SFDVKD.

The chain links TRBV2 to TRBJ2-2, with D perhaps given as TRBD1 or TRBD2 (5 bases each). Germline V gene data show CDR1 as SNHLY and CDR2 as FYNNEI. Deletions cut 4 bases from V and 6 bases from J, with 18 bases between. The CDR3 length is 16 residues. CDR3 DNA: TGTGCCAGCAGTGTTTACCCTCCGAGGGGATCCGGGGAGCTGTTTTTT. Translated, it gives CASSVYPPRGSGELFF.

V and J are TRBV21-1 and TRBJ1-4; no check of the table's D call, TRBD1, against the DNA was made. TRBV21-1 is described as a pseudogene. The CDR3 is 14 amino acids. CDR3 DNA: TGTGCCAGCAGCAAGGACAGGGTGTCTGAAAAACTGTTTTTT. It specifies CASSKDRVSEKLFF.

This clonotype was recorded a few times. V and J are TRBV7-9 and TRBJ1-2; perhaps TRBD1 as D (5 bases). The CDR3 contains 15 residues. The V end was cut by 6 bases, the J end by 6 bases, with 20 bases between. Germline CDR1 SEHNR, CDR2 FQNEAQ (reference sequence). The CDR3 here is CASRTTGAFSDGYTF. The CDR3 DNA follows: TGTGCCAGCAGAACTACTGGGGCCTTTTCGGATGGCTACACCTTC. The full variable domain, rest sourced from reference TRBV7-9 and TRBJ1-2, is DTGVSQNPRHKITKRGQNVTFRCDPISEHNRLYWYRQTLGQGPEFLTYFQNEAQLEKSRLLSDRFSAERPKGSFSTLEIQRTEQGDSAMYLCASRTTGAFSDGYTFGSGTRLTVV.

The rearrangement uses TRBV12-3 or TRBV12-4 and TRBJ2-1, with D possibly TRBD1 on 5 matching bases. V lost 5 bases and J 5 bases, leaving 13 bases between the germline ends. The CDR3 extends over 14 amino acids. For the CDR3, the DNA is TGTGCCAGCAGTCCAGCAGGGATCCACAATGAGCAGTTCTTC. This encodes CASSPAGIHNEQFF.

This clonotype came up a few times. The chain uses TRBV2 and TRBJ2-5; D possibly corresponds to TRBD2 (5 bases). Per the germline V gene, CDR1 is SNHLY and CDR2 is FYNNEI. The CDR3 loop spans 15 amino acids. Trimming cost V 5 bases and J 0 bases, with 13 bases left between them. The CDR3 coding sequence is TGTGCCAGCAGTCTAGGACTTCAGTACCAAGAGACCCAGTACTTC. Protein product: CASSLGLQYQETQYF.

The chain carries TRBV7-2 and TRBJ2-2, with D perhaps matching TRBD2 (7 bases). CDR3 length equals 16 residues. Trimming took 1 base from V and 4 from J, leaving 13 bases between them. Germline CDR1 reads SGHTA; CDR2 reads FQGNSA. CDR3 sequence: CASSLVGGATTGELFF. The CDR3 DNA is TGTGCCAGCAGCTTAGTTGGGGGGGCGACCACCGGGGAGCTGTTTTTT.

The CDR3 DNA is TGCAGCGTTAGCGACGGCACGGGGCCCCAGCATTTT. It codes for CSVSDGTGPQHF. This sequence joins TRBV29-1 and TRBJ1-5; D is unclear. The CDR3 has 12 amino acids. The V gene lost 5 bases and the J gene lost 9 bases, with 14 bases spanning the gap. CDR1 and CDR2 (germline): SQVTM, ANQGSEA.

In its sample, this clonotype was seen many times. This chain uses TRBV7-2 with TRBJ1-5, with 8 bases lining up with TRBD1. From germline, CDR1 is SGHTA and CDR2 FQGNSA. This CDR3 has 14 residues. V lost 2 bases and J lost 6; bases outside the gene matches: 3. The CDR3 sequence is CASSLTGGRQPQHF. Written as DNA, the CDR3 is TGTGCCAGCAGCTTAACAGGGGGGCGTCAGCCCCAGCATTTT.

This clonotype was found many times. J is TRBJ2-4 and V is TRBV29-1; D is possibly TRBD1 (5 bases). V was cut by 4 bases and J by 4 bases, with 11 bases left in between. There are 13 residues in the CDR3. The germline V gene has CDR1 SQVTM and CDR2 ANQGSEA. CDR3 in amino acids: CSVVQGTKNIQYF. The CDR3 region has the DNA TGCAGCGTTGTTCAGGGAACGAAAAACATTCAGTACTTC.

This clonotype appeared a few times. J is TRBJ2-7 and V is TRBV12-3 or TRBV12-4, with 12 bases identical to TRBD2. Germline trimming cut 5 bases from V and 5 bases from J; bases unmatched to any gene: 7. The CDR3 consists of 15 residues. Here the CDR3 DNA reads TGTGCCAGCAGTCCCCTCCCTAGCGGGGGGGACGAGCAGTACTTC. The encoded protein is CASSPLPSGGDEQYF.